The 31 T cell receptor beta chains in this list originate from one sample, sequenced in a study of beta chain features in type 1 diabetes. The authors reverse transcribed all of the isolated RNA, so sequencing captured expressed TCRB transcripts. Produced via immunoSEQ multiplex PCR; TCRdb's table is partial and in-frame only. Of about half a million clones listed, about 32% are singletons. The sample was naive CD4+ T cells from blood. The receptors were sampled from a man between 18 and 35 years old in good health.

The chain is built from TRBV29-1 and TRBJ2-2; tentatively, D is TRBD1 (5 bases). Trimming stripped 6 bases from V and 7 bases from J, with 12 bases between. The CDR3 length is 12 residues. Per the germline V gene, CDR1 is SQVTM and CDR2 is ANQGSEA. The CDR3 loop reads CSVTESSGELFF. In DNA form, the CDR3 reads TGCAGCGTGACAGAGTCGAGCGGGGAGCTGTTTTTT.

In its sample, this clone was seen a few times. In DNA form, the CDR3 reads TGTGCCAGCAGCTTAGAGGCACAAAGCTCCTACGAGCAGTACTTC. It is translated as CASSLEAQSSYEQYF. This chain links TRBV7-2 with TRBJ2-7; D gene uncertain. Trimming pared 1 base from V and 0 bases from J, leaving 10 bases between. Germline CDR1 is SGHTA and CDR2 is FQGNSA. The CDR3 totals 15 residues.

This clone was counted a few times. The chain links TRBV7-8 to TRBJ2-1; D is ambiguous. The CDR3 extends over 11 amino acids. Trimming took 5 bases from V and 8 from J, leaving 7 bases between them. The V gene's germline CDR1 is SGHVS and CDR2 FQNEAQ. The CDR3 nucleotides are TGTGCCAGCAGCACGCAATATGAGCAGTTCTTC. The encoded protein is CASSTQYEQFF.

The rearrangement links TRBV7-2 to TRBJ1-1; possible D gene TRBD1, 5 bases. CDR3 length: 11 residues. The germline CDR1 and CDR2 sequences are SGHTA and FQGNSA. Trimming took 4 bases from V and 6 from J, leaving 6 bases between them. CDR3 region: CASSSGPEAFF. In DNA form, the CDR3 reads TGTGCCAGCAGCTCGGGACCTGAAGCTTTCTTT.

The CDR3 DNA sequence: TGCAGCGCCGTGAACACTGCAACTAATGAAAAACTGTTTTTT. It yields the protein CSAVNTATNEKLFF. The chain employs TRBV29-1 and TRBJ1-4; D uncertain. The CDR3 length is 14 residues. V shed 7 bases and J shed 0 bases, with 12 bases lying between them. CDR1 and CDR2 (germline): SQVTM, ANQGSEA.

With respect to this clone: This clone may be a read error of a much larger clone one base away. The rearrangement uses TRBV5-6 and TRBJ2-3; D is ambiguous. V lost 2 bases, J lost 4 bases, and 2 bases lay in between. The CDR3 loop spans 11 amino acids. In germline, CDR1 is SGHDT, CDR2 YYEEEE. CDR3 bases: TGTGCCAGCAGCTTCGCAGATACGCAGTATTTT. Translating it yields CASSFADTQYF. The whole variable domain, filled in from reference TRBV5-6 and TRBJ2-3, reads DAGVTQSPTHLIKTRGQQVTLRCSPKSGHDTVSWYQQALGQGPQFIFQYYEEEERQRGNFPDRFSGHQFPNYSSELNVNALLLGDSALYLCASSFADTQYFGPGTRLTVL.

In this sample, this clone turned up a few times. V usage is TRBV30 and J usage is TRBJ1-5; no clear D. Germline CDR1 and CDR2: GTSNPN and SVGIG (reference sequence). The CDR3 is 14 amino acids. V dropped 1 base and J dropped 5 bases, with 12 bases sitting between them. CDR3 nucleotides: TGTGCCTGGAGTGGGACCACCTTGGATCAGCCCCAGCATTTT. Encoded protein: CAWSGTTLDQPQHF.

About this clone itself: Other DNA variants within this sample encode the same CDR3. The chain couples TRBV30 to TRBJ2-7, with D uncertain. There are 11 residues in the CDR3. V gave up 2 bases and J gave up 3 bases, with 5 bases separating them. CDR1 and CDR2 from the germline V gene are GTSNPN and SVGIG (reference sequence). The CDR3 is CAWSLNYEQYF. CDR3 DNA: TGTGCCTGGAGTCTGAACTACGAGCAGTACTTC.

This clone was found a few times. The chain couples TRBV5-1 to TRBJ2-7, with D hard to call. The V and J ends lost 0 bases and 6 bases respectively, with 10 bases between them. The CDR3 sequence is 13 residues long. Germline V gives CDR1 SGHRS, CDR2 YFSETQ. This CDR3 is CASSLESAREQYF. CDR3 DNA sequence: TGCGCCAGCAGCTTGGAATCCGCGCGCGAGCAGTACTTC. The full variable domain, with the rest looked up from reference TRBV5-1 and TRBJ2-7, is KAGVTQTPRYLIKTRGQQVTLSCSPISGHRSVSWYQQTPGQGLQFLFEYFSETQRNKGNFPGRFSGRQFSNSRSEMNVSTLELGDSALYLCASSLESAREQYFGPGTRLTVT.

CDR3 DNA sequence: TGTGCCAGCAGTTTCCCCGGCCCGTGGGGCCAAGAGACCCAGTACTTC. Its protein product is CASSFPGPWGQETQYF. The V gene is TRBV28, the J gene TRBJ2-5; unclear D gene. The CDR3 runs to 16 residues. CDR1 is MDHEN and CDR2 is SYDVKM in the germline V gene. V lost 3 bases to trimming and J lost 1 base, with 15 bases between them. Full variable domain (rest looked up from reference TRBV28 and TRBJ2-5): DVKVTQSSRYLVKRTGEKVFLECVQDMDHENMFWYRQDPGLGLRLIYFSYDVKMKEKGDIPEGYSVSREKKERFSLILESASTNQTSMYLCASSFPGPWGQETQYFGPGTRLLVL.

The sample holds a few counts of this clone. CDR3 nucleotide sequence: TGTGCCATCGGGCGACAGGGAAGCCAAGAGACCCAGTACTTC. Translating gives CAIGRQGSQETQYF. The chain couples TRBV10-3 to TRBJ2-5; TRBD1 matches 7 bases. The V gene end was trimmed by 8 bases and the J gene end by 1 base; junction bases not matched to a gene: 7. Germline CDR1 reads ENHRY; CDR2 reads SYGVKD. CDR3 length: 14 amino acids.

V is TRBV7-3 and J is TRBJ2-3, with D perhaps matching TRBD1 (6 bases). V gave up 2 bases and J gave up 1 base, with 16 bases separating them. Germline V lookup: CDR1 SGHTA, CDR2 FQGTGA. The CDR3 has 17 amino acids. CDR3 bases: TGTGCCAGCAGCTTACGGACCCAGGGGCGGGGCACAGATACGCAGTATTTT. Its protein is CASSLRTQGRGTDTQYF. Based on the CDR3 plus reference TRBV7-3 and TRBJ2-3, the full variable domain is GAGVSQTPSNKVTEKGKYVELRCDPISGHTALYWYRQSLGQGPEFLIYFQGTGAADDSGLPNDRFFAVRPEGSVSTLKIQRTERGDSAVYLCASSLRTQGRGTDTQYFGPGTRLTVL.

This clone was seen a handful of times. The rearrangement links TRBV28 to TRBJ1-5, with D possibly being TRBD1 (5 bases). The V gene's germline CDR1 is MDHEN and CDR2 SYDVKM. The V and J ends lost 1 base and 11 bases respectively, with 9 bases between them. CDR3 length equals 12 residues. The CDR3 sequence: CASSLLDTAQHF. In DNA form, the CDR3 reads TGTGCCAGCAGTTTATTGGACACAGCCCAGCATTTT.

The CDR3 protein is CSALADTQYF. As DNA, the CDR3 is TGCAGTGCTCTGGCAGATACGCAGTATTTT. This rearrangement joins TRBV20-1 to TRBJ2-3; D unclear. The CDR3 loop spans 10 amino acids. Germline V gives CDR1 DFQATT, CDR2 SNEGSKA (reference sequence). Trimming pared 5 bases from V and 4 bases from J, leaving 4 bases between.

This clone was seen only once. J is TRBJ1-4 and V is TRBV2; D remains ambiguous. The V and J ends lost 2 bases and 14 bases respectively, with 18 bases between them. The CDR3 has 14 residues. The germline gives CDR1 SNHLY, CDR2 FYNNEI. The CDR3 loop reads CASSELRNTGGLFF. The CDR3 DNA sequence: TGTGCCAGCAGTGAACTTCGTAATACCGGTGGGCTGTTTTTT.

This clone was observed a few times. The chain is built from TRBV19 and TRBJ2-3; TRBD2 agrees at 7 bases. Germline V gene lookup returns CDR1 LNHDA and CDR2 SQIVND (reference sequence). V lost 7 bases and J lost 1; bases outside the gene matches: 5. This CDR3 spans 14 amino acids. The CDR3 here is CASTRGRGTDTQYF. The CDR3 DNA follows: TGTGCCAGTACACGCGGGAGAGGCACAGATACGCAGTATTTT.

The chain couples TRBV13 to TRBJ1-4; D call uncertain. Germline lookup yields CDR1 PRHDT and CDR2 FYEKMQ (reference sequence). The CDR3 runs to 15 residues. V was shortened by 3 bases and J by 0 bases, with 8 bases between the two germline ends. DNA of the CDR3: TGTGCCAGCAGCTTCCAGTTGGCAACTAATGAAAAACTGTTTTTT. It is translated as CASSFQLATNEKLFF.

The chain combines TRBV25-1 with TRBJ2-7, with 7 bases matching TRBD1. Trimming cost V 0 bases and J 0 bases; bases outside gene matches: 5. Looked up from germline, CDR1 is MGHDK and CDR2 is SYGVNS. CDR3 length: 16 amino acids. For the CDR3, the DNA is TGTGCCAGCAGTGAATATTGGGCAGGGGGCTCCTACGAGCAGTACTTC. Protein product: CASSEYWAGGSYEQYF.

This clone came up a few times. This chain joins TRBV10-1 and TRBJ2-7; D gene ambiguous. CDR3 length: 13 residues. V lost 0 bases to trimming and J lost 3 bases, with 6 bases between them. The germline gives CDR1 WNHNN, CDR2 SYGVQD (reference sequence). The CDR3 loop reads CASSESGVYEQYF. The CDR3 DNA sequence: TGCGCCAGCAGTGAGTCTGGGGTCTACGAGCAGTACTTC.

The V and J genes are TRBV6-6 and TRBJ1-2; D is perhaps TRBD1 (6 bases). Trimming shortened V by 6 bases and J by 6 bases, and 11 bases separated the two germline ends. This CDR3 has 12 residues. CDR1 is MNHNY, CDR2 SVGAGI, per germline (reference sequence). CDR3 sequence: CASSTGQNGYTF. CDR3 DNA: TGTGCCAGCAGCACGGGACAAAATGGCTACACCTTC.

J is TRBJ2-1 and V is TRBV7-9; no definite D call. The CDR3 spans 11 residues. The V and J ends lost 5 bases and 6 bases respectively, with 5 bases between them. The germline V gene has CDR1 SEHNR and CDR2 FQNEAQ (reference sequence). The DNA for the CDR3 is TGTGCCAGCAGCCCCCCCAATGAGCAGTTCTTC. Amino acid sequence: CASSPPNEQFF.

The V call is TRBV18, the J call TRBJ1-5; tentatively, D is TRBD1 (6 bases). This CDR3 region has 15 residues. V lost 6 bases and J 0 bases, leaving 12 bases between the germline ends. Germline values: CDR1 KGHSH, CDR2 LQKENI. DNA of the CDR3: TGTGCCAGCTCTCAAGGGGGTTATAGCAATCAGCCCCAGCATTTT. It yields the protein CASSQGGYSNQPQHF.

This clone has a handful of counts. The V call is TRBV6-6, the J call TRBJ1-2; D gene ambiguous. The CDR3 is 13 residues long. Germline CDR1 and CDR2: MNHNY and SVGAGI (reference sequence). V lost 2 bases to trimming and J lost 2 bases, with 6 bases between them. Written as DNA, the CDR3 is TGTGCCAGCAGTTACGCGGTGAACTATGGCTACACCTTC. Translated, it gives CASSYAVNYGYTF.

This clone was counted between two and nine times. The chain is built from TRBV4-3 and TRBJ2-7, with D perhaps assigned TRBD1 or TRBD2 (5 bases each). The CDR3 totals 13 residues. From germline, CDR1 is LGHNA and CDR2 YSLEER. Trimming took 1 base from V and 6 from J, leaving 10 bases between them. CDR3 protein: CASSQGTRGEQYF. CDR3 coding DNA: TGCGCCAGCAGCCAAGGGACACGGGGCGAGCAGTACTTC.

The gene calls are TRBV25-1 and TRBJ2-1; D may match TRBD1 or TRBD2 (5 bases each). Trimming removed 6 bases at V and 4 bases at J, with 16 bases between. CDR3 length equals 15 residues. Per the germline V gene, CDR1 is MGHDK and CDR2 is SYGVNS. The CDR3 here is CASSPLGVGYNEQFF. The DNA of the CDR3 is TGTGCCAGCAGCCCCCTGGGGGTGGGATACAATGAGCAGTTCTTC.

As DNA, the CDR3 is TGTGCCATCAGTGGTTCGGATGCGGCCTCCTACGAGCAGTACTTC. Translating it yields CAISGSDAASYEQYF. The rearrangement joins TRBV10-3 to TRBJ2-7; D gene uncertain. Trimming removed 4 bases at V and 0 bases at J, with 13 bases between. CDR1 ENHRY and CDR2 SYGVKD come from the germline V gene. The CDR3 sequence is 15 residues long.

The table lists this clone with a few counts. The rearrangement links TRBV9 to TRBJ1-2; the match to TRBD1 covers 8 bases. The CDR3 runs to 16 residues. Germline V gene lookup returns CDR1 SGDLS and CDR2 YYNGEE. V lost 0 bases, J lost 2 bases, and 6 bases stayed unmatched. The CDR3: CASSVALGTGNYGYTF. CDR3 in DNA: TGTGCCAGCAGCGTAGCCCTGGGGACAGGCAACTATGGCTACACCTTC.

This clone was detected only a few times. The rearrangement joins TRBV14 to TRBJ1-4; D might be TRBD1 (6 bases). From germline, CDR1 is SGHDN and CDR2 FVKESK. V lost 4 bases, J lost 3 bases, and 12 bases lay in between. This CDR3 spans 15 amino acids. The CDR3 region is CASSLIQGPNEKLFF. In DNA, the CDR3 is TGTGCCAGCAGCCTCATACAGGGCCCTAATGAAAAACTGTTTTTT.

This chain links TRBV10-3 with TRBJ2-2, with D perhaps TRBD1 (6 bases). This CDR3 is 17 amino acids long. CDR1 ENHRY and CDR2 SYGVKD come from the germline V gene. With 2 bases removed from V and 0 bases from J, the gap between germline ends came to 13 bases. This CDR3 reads CAISERAGDSNTGELFF. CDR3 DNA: TGTGCCATCAGTGAGAGGGCAGGGGATTCGAACACCGGGGAGCTGTTTTTT.

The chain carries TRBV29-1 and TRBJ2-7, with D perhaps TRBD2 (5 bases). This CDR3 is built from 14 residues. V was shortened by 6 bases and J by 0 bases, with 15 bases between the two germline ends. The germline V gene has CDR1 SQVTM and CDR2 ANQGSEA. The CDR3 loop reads CSVTPGGFSYEQYF. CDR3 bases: TGCAGCGTGACCCCTGGCGGGTTCTCCTACGAGCAGTACTTC.

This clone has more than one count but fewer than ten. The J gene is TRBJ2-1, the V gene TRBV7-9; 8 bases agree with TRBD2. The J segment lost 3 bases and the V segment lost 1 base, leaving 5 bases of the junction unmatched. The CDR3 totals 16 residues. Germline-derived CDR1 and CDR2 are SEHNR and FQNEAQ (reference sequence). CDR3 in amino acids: CASSLDGRAVYNEQFF. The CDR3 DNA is TGTGCCAGCAGCTTAGACGGGAGGGCCGTCTACAATGAGCAGTTCTTC.